Below are 28 T cell receptor beta chains sequenced from a single sample in a study of blood T cells in healthy people across ages. Using a J-beta primer mix together with a sample-barcoded 5' primer, a second PCR was run for about 7 to 12 cycles. Each CDR3 protein gets one entry after TCRdb re-called the 5' RACE reads with MiXCR. The sample yields around 1,000,000 distinct CDR3 sequences, around 25% seen once. This sample also belongs to another study, concerning T cells of mothers and their children.

Specimen: blood. These receptors came from a girl aged 2-9 years in good health.

This clonotype was counted between two and nine times. This chain connects TRBV15 to TRBJ1-2, with no clear D. CDR3 length equals 15 residues. Trimming removed 5 bases at V and 4 bases at J, with 17 bases between. The germline V gene encodes CDR1 LNHNV and CDR2 YYDKDF (reference sequence). Written as DNA, the CDR3 is TGTGCCACCAGCGTAGCTACTAAGGACCTCTATGGCTACACCTTC. Protein product: CATSVATKDLYGYTF. The entire variable domain, with the rest obtained from reference TRBV15 and TRBJ1-2, is as follows: DAMVIQNPRYQVTQFGKPVTLSCSQTLNHNVMYWYQQKSSQAPKLLFHYYDKDFNNEADTPDNFQSRRPNTSFCFLDIRSPGLGDTAMYLCATSVATKDLYGYTFGSGTRLTVV.

The chain joins TRBV28 to TRBJ1-6; no definite D call. This CDR3 is 13 amino acids long. V lost 8 bases to trimming and J lost 9 bases, with 14 bases between them. Per the germline V gene, CDR1 is MDHEN and CDR2 is SYDVKM. CDR3 DNA: TGTGCCAGCCGAGAGGGCGGTAGTTCACCCCTCCACTTT. Translation: CASREGGSSPLHF.

The chain uses TRBV5-1 and TRBJ2-5, with 7 positions matching TRBD2. The end of the DNA is better explained by TRBJ2-1, so the J call may be wrong. The V gene's germline CDR1 is SGHRS and CDR2 YFSETQ. The CDR3 length is 12 residues. CDR3 in amino acids: CASSLESGNQFF. CDR3 sequence (DNA): TGCGCCAGCAGCTTGGAAAGCGGGAATCAGTTCTTC.

The V and J genes are TRBV29-1 and TRBJ1-2, with 7 bases identical to TRBD1. The trim removed 4 bases at V and 3 bases at J, leaving 5 bases unmatched. The CDR3 consists of 13 residues. CDR1 and CDR2 (germline): SQVTM, ANQGSEA. Here the CDR3 DNA reads TGCAGCGTTGCCGGGACAGATTACTATGGCTACACCTTC. As protein: CSVAGTDYYGYTF.

V is TRBV28 and J is TRBJ2-1; unclear D gene. Germline CDR1 and CDR2: MDHEN and SYDVKM. Deletions cut 8 bases from V and 10 bases from J, with 12 bases between. The CDR3 has 11 amino acids. For the CDR3, the DNA is TGTGCCAGCTCCCCCCGCGCGGAGCAGTTCTTC. This encodes CASSPRAEQFF.

The chain carries TRBV5-1 and TRBJ2-2; 7 bases fit TRBD1. Germline V CDR1 and CDR2: SGHRS, YFSETQ. The V segment lost 0 bases and the J segment 4 bases; nucleotides outside the gene matches: 6. The CDR3 length is 16 residues. The CDR3 reads CASSLAGQRPTGELFF. In DNA, the CDR3 is TGCGCCAGCAGCTTGGCGGGACAGAGACCCACCGGGGAGCTGTTTTTT. Drawing the rest from reference TRBV5-1 and TRBJ2-2, the complete variable domain is KAGVTQTPRYLIKTRGQQVTLSCSPISGHRSVSWYQQTPGQGLQFLFEYFSETQRNKGNFPGRFSGRQFSNSRSEMNVSTLELGDSALYLCASSLAGQRPTGELFFGEGSRLTVL.

The sample holds a few counts of this clonotype. The rearrangement uses TRBV20-1 and TRBJ2-7, with 7 bases that match TRBD1. From germline, CDR1 is DFQATT and CDR2 SNEGSKA (reference sequence). V gave up 4 bases and J gave up 7 bases; unmatched junction bases: 10. The CDR3 length is 13 residues. The CDR3 coding sequence is TGCAGTGCTAAAGAGACAGGGTTTCTGGAGCAGTACTTC. Its protein product is CSAKETGFLEQYF.

This clonotype came up a few times. This chain links TRBV29-1 with TRBJ1-1; D might be TRBD1 (5 bases). Trimming took 7 bases from V and 3 from J, leaving 15 bases between them. The CDR3 is 13 residues long. Germline V gene sequence: CDR1 SQVTM, CDR2 ANQGSEA. The CDR3 sequence: CSDGLWGYTEAFF. CDR3 sequence (DNA): TGCAGCGATGGACTTTGGGGGTACACTGAAGCTTTCTTT.

The V and J genes are TRBV12-3 or TRBV12-4 and TRBJ1-5, with unresolved D. The CDR3 is made up of 14 amino acids. Trimming left V 3 bases short and J 5 bases short, with 11 bases between. CDR3 DNA: TGTGCCAGCAGTTTGGGTCATCCGTATCAGCCCCAGCATTTT. This encodes CASSLGHPYQPQHF.

Here the CDR3 reads CASSTAKGRQETQYF. DNA for the CDR3: TGTGCCAGCAGTACGGCCAAGGGTCGACAAGAGACCCAGTACTTC. This chain uses TRBV28 with TRBJ2-5; D gene uncertain. The ends were cut back, 5 bases at V and 2 bases at J, with 15 bases in the middle. Germline V gene sequence: CDR1 MDHEN, CDR2 SYDVKM. The CDR3 length is 15 residues.

The chain recombines TRBV7-9 with TRBJ2-5; a weak D match, TRBD2 (5 bases). Per the germline V gene, CDR1 is SEHNR and CDR2 is FQNEAQ (reference sequence). V was clipped by 6 bases and J by 3 bases, with 14 bases between them. The CDR3 spans 14 residues. The CDR3 region has the DNA TGTGCCAGCAGTTTTAGCGATTTAAAAGAGACCCAGTACTTC. Its protein product is CASSFSDLKETQYF. Combining the CDR3 with reference TRBV7-9 and TRBJ2-5 gives the whole variable domain DTGVSQNPRHKITKRGQNVTFRCDPISEHNRLYWYRQTLGQGPEFLTYFQNEAQLEKSRLLSDRFSAERPKGSFSTLEIQRTEQGDSAMYLCASSFSDLKETQYFGPGTRLLVL.

The J gene is TRBJ2-7, the V gene TRBV15; D unresolved. CDR1 is LNHNV, CDR2 YYDKDF, per germline (reference sequence). The CDR3 covers 14 residues. Trimming stripped 1 base from V and 1 base from J, with 8 bases between. CDR3 loop: CATSRAGRSYEQYF. As DNA, the CDR3 is TGTGCCACCAGCAGAGCGGGCAGGTCCTACGAGCAGTACTTC.

The rearrangement uses TRBV7-9 and TRBJ1-1; D not certain. This CDR3 region has 12 residues. CDR1 is SEHNR and CDR2 is FQNEAQ in the germline V gene (reference sequence). Trimming took off 6 bases at V and 8 bases at J, with 13 bases between the two ends. The CDR3 nucleotides read TGTGCCAGCAGTCCCAGGACCCAGGAAGCTTTCTTT. Translation gives CASSPRTQEAFF.

The rearrangement links TRBV2 to TRBJ2-1; 9 positions match TRBD2. CDR1 is SNHLY, CDR2 FYNNEI, per germline. The length of the CDR3 is 17 residues. With V trimmed by 7 bases and J by 7 bases, 17 bases remained unmatched. The CDR3 DNA reads TGTGCCAGCATTGGCCGAGACGGTAGCGGGGGCCAAAATGAGCAGTTCTTC. It specifies CASIGRDGSGGQNEQFF.

This clonotype was found a few times. This chain connects TRBV10-3 to TRBJ2-5; TRBD2 is a possible D gene (5 bases). The CDR3 sequence is 15 residues long. Per the germline V gene, CDR1 is ENHRY and CDR2 is SYGVKD. The V end lost 0 bases, the J end lost 2 bases, and 10 bases lay between the germline ends. The CDR3: CAISESRDSQETQYF. CDR3 bases: TGTGCCATCAGTGAGTCGAGGGATTCTCAAGAGACCCAGTACTTC.

The genes are TRBV29-1 and TRBJ1-1; TRBD1 is a possible D gene (6 bases). The CDR3 runs 12 residues. The V end was cut by 4 bases, the J end by 3 bases, with 9 bases between. The germline V gene encodes CDR1 SQVTM and CDR2 ANQGSEA. CDR3 sequence: CSVVGGHTEAFF. CDR3 DNA: TGCAGCGTTGTAGGGGGACACACTGAAGCTTTCTTT.

This clonotype was counted a few times. The V call is TRBV6-2 or TRBV6-3, the J call TRBJ2-2; D is ambiguous. V lost 4 bases to trimming and J lost 9 bases, with 9 bases between them. Germline CDR1 reads MNHEY; CDR2 reads SVGEGT. This CDR3 contains 12 residues. This CDR3 is CASSSTDRELFF. CDR3 in DNA: TGTGCCAGCAGTTCCACGGATAGGGAGCTGTTTTTT.

This clonotype was counted between two and nine times. J is TRBJ1-2 and V is TRBV20-1, with D perhaps TRBD1 (6 bases). V was trimmed by 6 bases and J by 6 bases, leaving 23 bases between them. This CDR3 spans 15 amino acids. CDR1 and CDR2 (germline): DFQATT, SNEGSKA (reference sequence). The CDR3 sequence: CSALRTVAAYDGYTF. CDR3 coding DNA: TGCAGTGCCCTACGGACAGTCGCGGCTTATGATGGCTACACCTTC.

This chain joins TRBV20-1 and TRBJ2-5; a possible D gene is TRBD2 (6 bases). The CDR3 is made up of 14 amino acids. CDR1 is DFQATT, CDR2 SNEGSKA, per germline (reference sequence). The V end lost 5 bases, the J end lost 2 bases, and 15 bases lay between the germline ends. CDR3 protein: CSASTGVGQETQYF. CDR3 coding DNA: TGCAGTGCTTCCACGGGAGTAGGGCAAGAGACCCAGTACTTC.

This clonotype was seen a few times. This chain connects TRBV6-4 to TRBJ1-5; D is unclear. Trimming left V 1 base short and J 9 bases short, with 10 bases between. The CDR3 loop spans 13 amino acids. Per germline, CDR1 MRHNA and CDR2 SNTAGT. In DNA form, the CDR3 reads TGTGCCAGCAGTGACTACTGGGGATCGCCCCAGCATTTT. It encodes CASSDYWGSPQHF.

The sample holds a few counts of this clonotype. The chain couples TRBV12-3 or TRBV12-4 to TRBJ2-5, with D perhaps matching TRBD1 (6 bases). The CDR3 is 14 residues long. Trimming took off 6 bases at V and 7 bases at J, with 18 bases between the two ends. The CDR3 loop is CASRLTRDTGTQYF. In DNA form, the CDR3 reads TGTGCCAGCAGACTAACCCGGGACACCGGGACCCAGTACTTC.

The chain uses TRBV18 and TRBJ2-1, with a possible D match to TRBD2 (5 bases). The CDR3 has 19 residues. The germline CDR1 and CDR2 sequences are KGHSH and LQKENI. V shed 0 bases and J shed 0 bases, with 18 bases lying between them. The CDR3 sequence: CASSPPRVVRTSSYNEQFF. CDR3 nucleotide sequence: TGTGCCAGCTCACCACCGCGGGTAGTCAGAACGAGCTCCTACAATGAGCAGTTCTTC.

This clonotype was seen more than once but under ten times. The rearrangement joins TRBV7-8 to TRBJ2-2; the D gene is possibly TRBD2 (6 bases). In germline, CDR1 is SGHVS, CDR2 FQNEAQ. Trimming cost V 11 bases and J 6 bases, with 10 bases left between them. The CDR3 sequence is 11 residues long. The CDR3 is CAGGGAGELFF. CDR3 bases: TGTGCCGGCGGAGGGGCCGGGGAGCTGTTTTTT.

V is TRBV28 and J is TRBJ1-2; D is unresolved. Between the trimmed V and J ends, which lost 2 bases and 4 bases, there was a span of 17 bases. The CDR3 totals 16 residues. The V gene's germline CDR1 is MDHEN and CDR2 SYDVKM. This CDR3 is CASSLSLARAFYGYTF. CDR3 DNA sequence: TGTGCCAGCAGTTTAAGTTTGGCGAGGGCCTTCTATGGCTACACCTTC.

J is TRBJ2-5 and V is TRBV27; perhaps TRBD2 as D (6 bases). V was pared by 7 bases and J by 13 bases, with 19 bases between. The length of the CDR3 is 12 residues. In germline, CDR1 is MNHEY, CDR2 SMNVEV (reference sequence). The CDR3, as DNA: TGTGCCAGCACCCAGGAGGGGTCCGCCCTGTACTTC. Protein: CASTQEGSALYF.

This clonotype was detected only a few times. This rearrangement joins TRBV6-6 to TRBJ1-5; weak D call: TRBD1 (6 bases). In germline, CDR1 is MNHNY, CDR2 SVGAGI (reference sequence). The length of the CDR3 is 13 residues. Deletions cut 6 bases from V and 4 bases from J, with 10 bases between. CDR3 nucleotide sequence: TGTGCCAGCAGGGGGGCCCCTAATCAGCCCCAGCATTTT. It codes for CASRGAPNQPQHF.

This chain joins TRBV10-3 and TRBJ2-7; D not resolved. The CDR3 spans 11 residues. Trimming removed 0 bases at V and 7 bases at J, with 4 bases between. Germline-derived CDR1 and CDR2 are ENHRY and SYGVKD. CDR3 region: CAISESKEQYF. The DNA of the CDR3 is TGTGCCATCAGTGAGTCCAAAGAGCAGTACTTC.

V and J are TRBV7-2 and TRBJ1-4; TRBD1 agrees at 8 bases. V lost 5 bases to trimming and J lost 7 bases; unmatched junction nucleotides: 9. The CDR3 length is 15 residues. Per germline, CDR1 SGHTA and CDR2 FQGNSA. CDR3 amino acids: CASSPDRGGGEKLFF. The DNA for the CDR3 is TGTGCCAGCAGCCCCGACAGGGGTGGGGGTGAAAAACTGTTTTTT.